This T cell receptor (beta chain) derives from a study of Ad26.COV2.S vaccination and SARS-CoV-2 variants. The assay was immunoSEQ multiplex PCR, and TCRdb's table has in-frame clones only and misses some. The table records about 470,000 clones, 80% to 95% of them present only once. The CDR3 runs 13 residues. CDR1 MDHEN and CDR2 SYDVKM come from the germline V gene. V shed 6 bases and J shed 4 bases, with 13 bases lying between them. The treatment is: over 15 received Ad26.COV2.S at low or high dose, single or two shots; roughly five received placebo; per-sample allocation not given. Sampling was done on day 63 after the first vaccine or placebo injection.

The sample in question was peripheral blood, obtained in a trial of Ad26.COV2.S vaccine versus placebo. The receptor was isolated from a person between 18 and 59 years old who received the Ad26.COV2.S COVID-19 vaccine or a placebo. The chain couples TRBV28 to TRBJ2-7; weak D call: TRBD2 (6 bases). CDR3 residues: CASSLGTLYEQYF. The CDR3 DNA reads as TGTGCCAGCAGCCTAGGGACTTTGTACGAGCAGTACTTC.